These 7 T cell receptor beta chains originate from one sample sequenced in a study of control samples from healthy donors and cancer patients. TCRdb's copy holds only in-frame clones and misses some; the assay was immunoSEQ multiplex PCR. The top ten hold 1.2% to 1.5% of the sample, which has over 150,000 clones, approximately 92% seen once. Sequences were obtained from blood. Source of these receptors: a man between 25 and 39 years old in good health.

The rearrangement links TRBV11-2 to TRBJ2-1, with D unclear. CDR3 length: 13 residues. CDR1 and CDR2 (germline): SGHAT, FQNNGV. V was shortened by 0 bases and J by 11 bases, with 11 bases between the two germline ends. Here the CDR3 reads CASSLDLRHQQFF. For the CDR3, the DNA is TGTGCCAGCAGCTTAGATTTGAGACACCAGCAGTTCTTC.

The chain uses TRBV6-5 and TRBJ1-1; 8 nucleotides agree with TRBD1. This CDR3 contains 12 residues. V shed 6 bases and J 10 bases; nucleotides not matched to a gene: 7. CDR1 and CDR2 (germline): MNHEY, SVGAGI. The chain's CDR3 is CASSLQGGRAFF. The CDR3 DNA sequence: TGTGCCAGCAGCCTACAGGGGGGGAGAGCTTTCTTT.

The J gene is TRBJ1-5, the V gene TRBV27; TRBD1 might be the D (6 bases). The germline V gene has CDR1 MNHEY and CDR2 SMNVEV (reference sequence). Trimming took off 4 bases at V and 2 bases at J, with 15 bases between the two ends. The CDR3 spans 16 residues. The CDR3 region has the DNA TGTGCCAGCAGTTCCCTCAGGGGAGAGGGCAATCAGCCCCAGCATTTT. Protein product: CASSSLRGEGNQPQHF.

The chain combines TRBV9 with TRBJ2-1, with TRBD1 matching over 7 bases. The CDR3 is 12 amino acids. Germline V gives CDR1 SGDLS, CDR2 YYNGEE. J gave up 11 bases and V 3 bases, and 5 bases lay outside the gene matches. The CDR3 spells CASSATRGKQFF. Written as DNA, the CDR3 is TGTGCCAGCAGCGCAACCAGGGGGAAGCAGTTCTTC.

This rearrangement joins TRBV6-2 or TRBV6-3 to TRBJ1-5; D ambiguous. V was trimmed by 6 bases and J by 4 bases, leaving 19 bases between them. The CDR3 spans 16 residues. The germline gives CDR1 MNHEY, CDR2 SVGEGT. The CDR3 loop is CASSPQAGFGNQPQHF. CDR3 nucleotide sequence: TGTGCCAGCAGCCCCCAAGCGGGGTTTGGTAATCAGCCCCAGCATTTT.

This clone appeared once. The chain is built from TRBV27 and TRBJ1-1, with TRBD1 matching 7 bases. Germline values: CDR1 MNHEY, CDR2 SMNVEV (reference sequence). The ends lost 0 bases at V and 6 bases at J; junction bases unmatched: 1. CDR3 length: 13 residues. Here the CDR3 reads CASSLSRGSEAFF. Written as DNA, the CDR3 is TGTGCCAGCAGTTTATCCAGGGGGTCTGAAGCTTTCTTT.

The chain links TRBV6-5 to TRBJ1-3; D unclear. Between the trimmed V and J ends, which lost 8 bases and 2 bases, there was a span of 10 bases. Per germline, CDR1 MNHEY and CDR2 SVGAGI. The length of the CDR3 is 13 residues. The CDR3 reads CASVGQPGNTIYF. The CDR3 DNA reads TGTGCCAGCGTCGGGCAACCTGGAAACACCATATATTTT.